This T cell receptor (beta chain) was found in a study of T cell responses to AZD1222 COVID-19 vaccine. About this clone: Its cognate antigen is unknown.

Regarding the study as a whole: The study found vaccine-associated CD4 TCRs spanning spike, dominant at 160-218 and 743-854. The study identified only five or six AZD1222 recipients as seropositive at baseline.

Sequenced by immunoSEQ multiplex PCR; TCRdb stores in-frame clones only, minus some. The profile shows about 96,000 clones, 70% to 90% of them singletons. This CDR3 region has 16 residues. In germline, CDR1 is MDHEN, CDR2 SYDVKM. V was pared by 4 bases and J by 6 bases, with 22 bases between. Sequencing was performed on peripheral blood, taken on day 0 of AZD1222 vaccination. The chain links TRBV28 to TRBJ2-7, with D maybe TRBD2 (6 bases). The source is an adult in good health. This chain's CDR3 is CASSSPGNGGILEQYF. In DNA form, the CDR3 reads TGTGCCAGCAGTTCACCAGGAAACGGAGGGATTCTCGAGCAGTACTTC.